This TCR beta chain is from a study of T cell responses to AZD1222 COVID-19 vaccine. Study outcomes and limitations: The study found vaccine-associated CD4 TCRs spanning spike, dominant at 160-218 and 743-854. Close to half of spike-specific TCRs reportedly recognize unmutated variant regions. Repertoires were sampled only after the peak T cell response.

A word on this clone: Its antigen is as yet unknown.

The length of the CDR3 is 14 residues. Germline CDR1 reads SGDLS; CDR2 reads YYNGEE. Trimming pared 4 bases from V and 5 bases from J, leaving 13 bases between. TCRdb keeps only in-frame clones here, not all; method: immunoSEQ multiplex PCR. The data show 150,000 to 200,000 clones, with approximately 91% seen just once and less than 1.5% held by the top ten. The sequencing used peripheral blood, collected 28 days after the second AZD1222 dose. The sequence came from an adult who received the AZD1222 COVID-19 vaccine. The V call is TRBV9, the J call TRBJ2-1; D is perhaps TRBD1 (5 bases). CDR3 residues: CASSQGWGDNEQFF. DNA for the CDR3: TGTGCCAGCAGCCAAGGGTGGGGCGACAATGAGCAGTTCTTC.